The rows below give T cell receptor beta chains drawn from one sample of a study of shared clonotypes between healthy human individuals. Sequenced by immunoSEQ multiplex PCR; TCRdb stores in-frame clones only, minus some. The sample has approximately 2.1 million clones; more than 80% are singletons. Material: naive CD4+ T cells from PBMCs. These receptors were obtained from a man between 18 and 29 years old in good health. Some clones in this sample may be carry-over from other donors' samples. Each CDR3 is given with its conserved first and last residue. A D gene is named only where the DNA matches it firmly. Rows may omit the clone size; those that give it use once, few, many or a size class.

TRBD1 TRBJ2-1 . TRBV7-2 CASSPKARDSLSYNEQFF TGTGCCAGCAGCCCGAAAGCCCGGGACAGTTTGTCCTACAATGAGCAGTTCTTC
. TRBJ1-2 . TRBV4-2 CASSQDLRGAGLGGYTF TGTGCCAGCAGCCAAGATCTCCGCGGGGCAGGGCTGGGCGGCTACACCTTC
TRBD2 TRBJ2-1 . TRBV25-1 CASSEVTSGSHNEQFF TGTGCCAGCAGTGAGGTGACTAGCGGGAGTCACAATGAGCAGTTCTTC
. TRBJ2-1 . TRBV9 CASSADGPNYNEQFF TGTGCCAGCAGCGCGGACGGACCCAATTACAATGAGCAGTTCTTC
TRBD1 TRBJ2-5 . TRBV29-1 CSVRIQGETQYF TGCAGCGTCCGCATACAGGGGGAGACCCAGTACTTC
TRBD1 TRBJ2-7 . TRBV6-5 CASSLDRVVSYEQYF TGTGCCAGCAGCCTGGACAGGGTGGTATCCTACGAGCAGTACTTC
TRBD2 TRBJ2-1 . TRBV7-2 CASSLTSATDNEQFF TGTGCCAGCAGCTTAACTAGCGCGACTGACAATGAGCAGTTCTTC
. TRBJ2-1 . TRBV18 CASSPLNPDFNEQFF TGTGCCAGCTCACCACTTAATCCGGATTTTAATGAGCAGTTCTTC
. TRBJ2-7 . TRBV5-1 CASSSDSFSSYEQYF TGCGCCAGCAGCTCGGACAGTTTCAGCTCCTACGAGCAGTACTTC
. TRBJ1-1 . TRBV18 CASSLREGGFGDEAFF TGTGCCAGCTCCCTTAGGGAGGGAGGCTTCGGGGATGAAGCTTTCTTT
. TRBJ1-5 . TRBV28 CASSLAQTYSNQPQHF TGTGCCAGCAGTTTGGCACAGACATATAGCAATCAGCCCCAGCATTTT
. TRBJ2-6 once TRBV6-5 CASSPYLSGANVLTF TGTGCCAGCAGCCCTTACCTCTCTGGGGCCAACGTCCTGACTTTC
. TRBJ1-1 few TRBV19 CASNGVNTEAFF TGTGCCAGTAACGGGGTTAACACTGAAGCTTTCTTT
. TRBJ2-2 . TRBV9 CASSVGGRGTGELFF TGTGCCAGCAGCGTAGGTGGGAGGGGGACCGGGGAGCTGTTTTTT
. TRBJ1-1 . TRBV29-1 CSASTGSMNTEAFF TGCAGCGCGTCGACAGGTTCAATGAACACTGAAGCTTTCTTT
TRBD1 TRBJ1-5 . TRBV6-5 CASSSGTGLSNQPQHF TGTGCCAGCAGTTCCGGGACAGGGCTAAGCAATCAGCCCCAGCATTTT
. TRBJ2-2 . TRBV5-6 CASSFDVYAGTGELFF TGTGCCAGCAGCTTTGACGTATACGCGGGGACCGGGGAGCTGTTTTTT
. TRBJ1-2 few TRBV29-1 CSVGGNYGYTF TGCAGCGTAGGAGGTAACTATGGCTACACCTTC
. TRBJ1-3 . TRBV11-2 CASSFKTGTLIGNTIYF TGTGCCAGCAGTTTCAAGACCGGGACACTGATTGGAAACACCATATATTTT
. TRBJ2-1 . TRBV6-4 CASGEVGGPPPYNEQFF TGTGCCAGCGGGGAGGTGGGGGGACCTCCCCCATACAATGAGCAGTTCTTC
TRBD2 TRBJ2-5 . TRBV5-1 CASSLTREGWETQYF TGCGCCAGCAGCTTGACGCGGGAGGGATGGGAGACCCAGTACTTC
TRBD1 TRBJ2-7 . TRBV27 CASSSPGQGDYEQYF TGTGCCAGCAGTTCCCCGGGACAGGGTGACTACGAGCAGTACTTC
. TRBJ1-4 . TRBV5-1 CASTSAGRGEKLFF TGCGCCAGCACCTCAGCAGGGAGAGGTGAAAAACTGTTTTTT
. TRBJ1-2 once TRBV7-9 CASSPGEYGYTF TGTGCCAGCAGCCCAGGAGAATATGGCTACACCTTC
. TRBJ2-7 once TRBV10-1 CASGRNLYEQYF TGCGCCAGCGGGAGAAACCTCTACGAGCAGTACTTC
TRBD2 TRBJ2-7 . TRBV4-2 CASSQSGTSLDEQYF TGTGCCAGCAGCCAATCCGGGACTAGCCTGGACGAGCAGTACTTC
TRBD2 TRBJ2-7 . TRBV4-2 CASSQGRVAGEYEQYF TGTGCCAGCAGCCAAGGGAGAGTAGCGGGAGAGTACGAGCAGTACTTC
. TRBJ2-1 . TRBV5-5 CASSSEIRSYNEQFF TGTGCCAGCAGCTCCGAGATAAGATCCTACAATGAGCAGTTCTTC
. TRBJ2-5 . TRBV30 CAWSLQTQETQYF TGTGCCTGGAGTTTGCAGACGCAAGAGACCCAGTACTTC
. TRBJ1-5 . TRBV5-8 CASSLVSFGNQPQHF TGTGCCAGCAGCTTGGTTAGTTTCGGCAATCAGCCCCAGCATTTT
. TRBJ2-4 . TRBV19 CASSIGRLPAKNIQYF TGTGCCAGTAGTATTGGGCGGCTTCCAGCCAAAAACATTCAGTACTTC
. TRBJ1-4 . TRBV5-8 CASSIGLNATNEKLFF TGTGCCAGCAGCATAGGACTCAATGCAACTAATGAAAAACTGTTTTTT
. TRBJ2-7 . TRBV30 CAWTRGSYEQYF TGTGCCTGGACACGGGGGTCCTACGAGCAGTACTTC
. TRBJ1-2 . TRBV28 CASSWGGIYGYTF TGTGCCAGCAGCTGGGGGGGAATTTATGGCTACACCTTC
. TRBJ2-5 . TRBV7-9 CASSLPGGGIAGETQYF TGTGCCAGCAGCTTACCCGGAGGGGGAATCGCTGGGGAGACCCAGTACTTC
. TRBJ2-5 . TRBV5-5 CASSWAGEETQYF TGTGCCAGCAGCTGGGCAGGGGAAGAGACCCAGTACTTC
. TRBJ1-1 few TRBV5-4 CASSLDRMNTEAFF TGTGCCAGCAGCTTGGACAGAATGAACACTGAAGCTTTCTTT
. TRBJ1-5 once TRBV27 CASSLSWVSNQPQHF TGTGCCAGCAGTTTATCGTGGGTAAGCAATCAGCCCCAGCATTTT
. TRBJ1-3 once TRBV28 CASSFGTLGNTIYF TGTGCCAGCAGCTTTGGGACACTCGGAAACACCATATATTTT
TRBD2 TRBJ2-3 . TRBV5-1 CASSLPPSGGTDTQYF TGCGCCAGCAGCTTGCCGCCTAGCGGAGGCACAGATACGCAGTATTTT
. TRBJ2-4 . TRBV7-2 CASSLSQQGVRLGVNIQYF TGTGCCAGCAGCTTAAGTCAACAGGGAGTTCGATTAGGTGTAAACATTCAGTACTTC
TRBD1 TRBJ2-2 . TRBV7-8 CASSHRDRGLTGELFF TGTGCCAGCAGCCACCGGGACAGGGGGTTAACCGGGGAGCTGTTTTTT
. TRBJ2-5 . TRBV5-1 CASSLFGSRETQYF TGCGCCAGCAGCTTGTTCGGGTCCCGAGAGACCCAGTACTTC
. TRBJ1-5 . TRBV4-3 CASSQADGPLRQPQHF TGCGCCAGCAGCCAGGCGGACGGGCCTCTAAGGCAGCCCCAGCATTTT
TRBD1 TRBJ1-3 . TRBV18 CASSPIGTGSGNTIYF TGTGCCAGCTCACCAATAGGGACAGGCTCTGGAAACACCATATATTTT
. TRBJ2-2 . TRBV7-2 CASSLAGRGTGELFF TGTGCCAGCAGCTTAGCGGGCAGGGGCACCGGGGAGCTGTTTTTT
. TRBJ1-5 few TRBV30 CAWTPGGGNQPQHF TGTGCCTGGACCCCTGGAGGGGGCAATCAGCCCCAGCATTTT
. TRBJ2-5 . TRBV5-4 CASSAQEWKETQYF TGTGCCAGCAGCGCCCAGGAATGGAAAGAGACCCAGTACTTC
. TRBJ2-7 once TRBV27 CASSFRHPEDEQYF TGTGCCAGCAGTTTCCGACATCCAGAGGACGAGCAGTACTTC
. TRBJ2-6 . TRBV4-2 CASSQEGNGANVLTF TGTGCCAGCAGCCAGGAGGGTAATGGGGCCAACGTCCTGACTTTC
TRBD1 TRBJ1-2 once TRBV28 CASSLEGLTGALYGYTF TGTGCCAGCAGTTTAGAGGGATTGACAGGGGCCCTCTATGGCTACACCTTC
TRBD1 TRBJ1-2 . TRBV5-1 CASSLGGTDYGYTF TGCGCCAGCAGCTTAGGAGGGACAGACTATGGCTACACCTTC
. TRBJ1-2 . TRBV28 CASSLPIGVNYGYTF TGTGCCAGCAGTTTACCTATCGGAGTAAACTATGGCTACACCTTC
TRBD1 TRBJ1-5 . TRBV2 CASSGETGRAGQPQHF TGTGCCAGCAGTGGTGAGACAGGGCGGGCGGGTCAGCCCCAGCATTTT
TRBD1 TRBJ1-2 . TRBV28 CASSLTGDYGYTF TGTGCCAGCAGTTTGACAGGGGACTATGGCTACACCTTC
. TRBJ2-5 . TRBV7-2 CASSFSNSGETQYF TGTGCCAGCAGCTTTTCTAACTCGGGGGAGACCCAGTACTTC
TRBD2 TRBJ2-7 . TRBV7-2 CASSSPSGFYEQYF TGTGCCAGCAGCTCCCCTAGCGGGTTCTACGAGCAGTACTTC
. TRBJ1-2 . TRBV6-5 CASSRTRTNYGYTF TGTGCCAGCTCAAGGACACGGACTAACTATGGCTACACCTTC
. TRBJ2-1 . TRBV5-1 CASSLAGAPFQDEQFF TGCGCCAGCAGCTTGGCAGGGGCCCCATTCCAGGATGAGCAGTTCTTC
. TRBJ1-2 . TRBV19 CASSFRSVGTTNYGYTF TGTGCCAGTAGTTTTAGGAGCGTGGGGACCACTAACTATGGCTACACCTTC